This T cell receptor (beta chain) emerged from a study of cytomegalovirus exposure and HLA in healthy donors. The 120-subject validation cohort, separate from the 666-subject first cohort, included the donors. Libraries were prepared by immunoSEQ multiplex PCR; TCRdb keeps only in-frame clonotypes and omits some of them. Of around 150,000 clones listed, approximately 93% are singletons. CDR3 size: 14 residues. Germline values: CDR1 ENHRY, CDR2 SYGVKD. Unmatched junction bases numbered 1, after V lost 3 bases and J lost 1 base. This clone was detected once. This receptor was obtained from a man aged 18 to 29 in good health and CMV-seronegative. The specimen was PBMCs. The chain employs TRBV10-3 and TRBJ2-3; 7 bases align to TRBD2. The DNA for the CDR3 is TGTGCCATCAGTGATGGGGGGGGCACAGATACGCAGTATTTT. Translated: CAISDGGGTDTQYF.